This T cell receptor beta chain was captured in a study of blood T cell repertoires in COVID-19. The V gene lost 5 bases and the J gene lost 11 bases, with 10 bases spanning the gap. There are 10 residues in the CDR3. Germline assignment: CDR1 DFQATT and CDR2 SNEGSKA (reference sequence). The table came from immunoSEQ multiplex PCR; TCRdb's copy has only in-frame clones and leaves some out. In the table there are about 75,000 clones, around 80% of which are singletons. The V and J genes are TRBV20-1 and TRBJ1-5; D is unresolved. Sequenced sample: peripheral blood. This receptor was taken from a woman aged 50 to 65 with acute or convalescent COVID-19. The CDR3 nucleotides read TGCAGTGCTTTCCCTGAGGCCCAGCATTTT. Encoded protein: CSAFPEAQHF.